Listed below are T cell receptor beta chains from one sample, sequenced in a study of T cell repertoires in cytomegalovirus infection. Their antigens remain unidentified. TCRdb analysed the reads with MiXCR anew, one entry per CDR3 protein. The sample consists of about 900,000 distinct CDR3 sequences, 30% to 40% of them appearing once. The source material was cultured CD8+ T cells from PBMCs, sampled from culture after CMV antigen stimulation. These receptor sequences come from a human donor in good health (CMV status not recorded). Some clones in this sample may be carry-over from other donors' samples. The CDR3 runs from the conserved cysteine through the conserved F or W. D genes are given only for firm matches. Only part of the rows carry a size: once, few, many, or a class if the clone is expanded.

CDR3 protein,CDR3 DNA,V gene,J gene,D gene,clone size
CASSLASGGQETQYF,TGTGCCAGCAGCTTGGCTAGCGGGGGGCAAGAGACCCAGTACTTC,TRBV7-9,TRBJ2-5,TRBD2,few
CSVKIEGTGQPQHF,TGCAGCGTTAAGATCGAAGGCACCGGTCAGCCCCAGCATTTT,TRBV29-1,TRBJ1-5,-,-
CASSEKLSSYNEQFF,TGTGCCAGCAGTGAAAAGCTGAGCTCCTACAATGAGCAGTTCTTC,TRBV2,TRBJ2-1,-,few
CASSHSGQQFF,TGCGCCAGCAGCCATTCGGGTCAGCAGTTCTTC,TRBV4-1,TRBJ2-1,-,-
CASSIGGARSSYNEQFF,TGTGCCAGTAGTATTGGCGGAGCCAGAAGCTCCTACAATGAGCAGTTCTTC,TRBV19,TRBJ2-1,-,-
CASSLSPGGFDYGYTF,TGTGCCAGCAGCCTTTCGCCAGGGGGGTTTGACTATGGCTACACCTTC,TRBV7-2,TRBJ1-2,TRBD1,many
CASTPDGNEQFF,TGTGCCAGCACCCCCGACGGCAATGAGCAGTTCTTC,TRBV27,TRBJ2-1,-,few
CASSLDRGREQYF,TGTGCCAGCAGCTTAGATCGGGGGAGAGAGCAGTACTTC,TRBV7-9,TRBJ2-7,-,many
CASSQTTGGKRHEQFF,TGTGCCAGCAGCCAAACGACAGGGGGAAAAAGACATGAGCAGTTCTTC,TRBV14,TRBJ2-1,TRBD1,few
CASSTTGGRETQYF,TGTGCCAGCAGCACTACAGGGGGCAGGGAGACCCAGTACTTC,TRBV7-9,TRBJ2-5,TRBD1,-
CASSYYRGAPENEQFF,TGTGCCAGCAGTTACTACCGAGGGGCGCCGGAGAATGAGCAGTTCTTC,TRBV6-6,TRBJ2-1,-,-
CASSQDLGLTRMRGQFF,TGTGCCAGCAGCCAAGATCTAGGTTTAACCAGAATGAGAGGGCAGTTCTTC,TRBV4-2,TRBJ2-1,-,few
CASSVGGNEKLFF,TGTGCCAGCAGCGTAGGAGGGAATGAAAAACTGTTTTTT,TRBV27,TRBJ1-4,-,few
CSATRTGNDTEAFF,TGCAGTGCTACTAGGACAGGGAACGACACTGAAGCTTTCTTT,TRBV20-1,TRBJ1-1,TRBD1,-
CASSIGGTAYGYTF,TGTGCCAGTAGTATAGGTGGCACCGCCTATGGCTACACCTTC,TRBV19,TRBJ1-2,-,-
CASTQWQGPSTEAFF,TGTGCCAGCACCCAATGGCAGGGCCCGAGCACTGAAGCTTTCTTT,TRBV7-2,TRBJ1-1,-,-
CASSFRRPPEAFF,TGTGCCAGCAGTTTCCGCCGCCCACCTGAAGCTTTCTTT,TRBV27,TRBJ1-1,-,few
CASSWTSGGTYEQYF,TGCGCCAGCAGTTGGACTAGCGGGGGGACCTACGAGCAGTACTTC,TRBV5-1,TRBJ2-7,TRBD2,large
CASSLKAGLAKNIQYF,TGTGCCAGCAGTCTAAAGGCAGGGCTAGCCAAAAACATTCAGTACTTC,TRBV7-9,TRBJ2-4,-,few
CSASPGLAADYEQYF,TGCAGCGCTTCTCCGGGACTAGCGGCCGACTACGAGCAGTACTTC,TRBV29-1,TRBJ2-7,TRBD2,-
CASSQDWATANTEAFF,TGCGCCAGCAGCCAAGACTGGGCGACAGCGAACACTGAAGCTTTCTTT,TRBV4-1,TRBJ1-1,-,few
CASSFSGVAGPHTGELFF,TGTGCCAGCAGCTTTTCGGGGGTGGCAGGGCCGCACACCGGGGAGCTGTTTTTT,TRBV7-9,TRBJ2-2,-,-
CSVEGRLAGGNEQFF,TGCAGCGTTGAGGGGCGACTAGCGGGGGGGAATGAGCAGTTCTTC,TRBV29-1,TRBJ2-1,TRBD2,-
CASSFGQGNNYGYTF,TGTGCCAGCAGCTTCGGTCAGGGGAATAACTATGGCTACACCTTC,TRBV7-9,TRBJ1-2,-,-
CAGSYTGENTEAFF,TGTGCCGGCAGCTACACAGGGGAGAACACTGAAGCTTTCTTT,TRBV28,TRBJ1-1,TRBD1,-
CASSLRGGLPYEQYF,TGTGCCAGCAGCTTAAGGGGGGGCCTCCCCTACGAGCAGTACTTC,TRBV11-1,TRBJ2-7,-,-
CATETSNTDTQYF,TGTGCAACAGAGACTAGCAACACAGATACGCAGTATTTT,TRBV6-1,TRBJ2-3,TRBD2,-
CASSLFSATGYNSPLHF,TGCGCCAGCAGCTTGTTTTCGGCGACAGGGTACAATTCACCCCTCCACTTT,TRBV5-1,TRBJ1-6,TRBD1,few
CASSQEDSGGPAYNEQFF,TGCGCCAGCAGCCAAGAAGATAGCGGGGGGCCCGCCTACAATGAGCAGTTCTTC,TRBV4-1,TRBJ2-1,TRBD2,-
CAISYTENMNTEAFF,TGTGCCATCAGTTACACGGAAAACATGAACACTGAAGCTTTCTTT,TRBV10-3,TRBJ1-1,-,few
CASSLGGPDTQYF,TGTGCCAGCAGCTTAGGGGGCCCAGATACGCAGTATTTT,TRBV7-2,TRBJ2-3,-,many
CASSSRTGGNEQFF,TGTGCCAGCAGCTCCCGGACAGGGGGCAATGAGCAGTTCTTC,TRBV7-9,TRBJ2-1,TRBD1,few
CASSYPSGAATDTQYF,TGTGCCAGCAGTTACCCCAGCGGGGCGGCCACAGATACGCAGTATTTT,TRBV6-6,TRBJ2-3,TRBD2,few
CATSRDRGQGTGELFF,TGTGCCACCAGCAGAGACAGGGGACAGGGGACCGGGGAGCTGTTTTTT,TRBV15,TRBJ2-2,TRBD1,-
CASTQGSSYNEQFF,TGTGCCAGCACTCAGGGTAGCTCCTACAATGAGCAGTTCTTC,TRBV6-2/TRBV6-3,TRBJ2-1,-,few
CSARSQVRYNEQFF,TGCAGTGCTAGAAGTCAGGTGCGATACAATGAGCAGTTCTTC,TRBV20-1,TRBJ2-1,-,few
CASSLNPLVADTQYF,TGTGCCAGCAGCTTAAACCCCCTTGTCGCAGATACGCAGTATTTT,TRBV7-9,TRBJ2-3,-,few
CASRLQEEDTQYF,TGTGCCAGCAGGTTACAGGAAGAAGATACGCAGTATTTT,TRBV6-6,TRBJ2-3,-,few
CASSLEQGMRKLFF,TGTGCCAGCAGCTTGGAGCAGGGGATGCGGAAACTGTTTTTT,TRBV5-6,TRBJ1-4,-,once
CASSLASGGFDEQYF,TGTGCCAGCAGTTTAGCTAGCGGGGGGTTCGACGAGCAGTACTTC,TRBV12-3/TRBV12-4,TRBJ2-7,TRBD2,few
CASSLGAGETTEAFF,TGTGCCAGCAGCTTAGGGGCAGGGGAAACCACTGAAGCTTTCTTT,TRBV7-3,TRBJ1-1,-,-
CASSFTDRGNTGELFF,TGCGCCAGCAGCTTTACTGACCGGGGCAACACCGGGGAGCTGTTTTTT,TRBV5-1,TRBJ2-2,-,-
CASSLATELGNQPQHF,TGTGCCAGCAGCTTAGCAACGGAGTTGGGCAATCAGCCCCAGCATTTT,TRBV7-9,TRBJ1-5,-,few
CASSLNSRGHNSPLHF,TGCGCCAGCAGTTTAAATAGCAGGGGGCATAATTCACCCCTCCACTTT,TRBV12-3/TRBV12-4,TRBJ1-6,TRBD1,-